The 11 T cell receptor beta chains listed next were all sequenced from one sample in a study of neurological immune-mediated disorders. TCRdb fed the 5' RACE reads into MiXCR, producing one record per CDR3 protein. The sample lists some 37,000 distinct CDR3 sequences; 4.8% were seen once. Sequencing input: CD4+ T cells from blood. The receptors originated from a young man in good health.

The table lists this clonotype with many counts. This chain connects TRBV12-3 or TRBV12-4 to TRBJ1-1, with unresolved D. The CDR3 runs to 13 residues. V gave up 5 bases and J gave up 3 bases, with 10 bases separating them. The CDR3 DNA sequence: TGTGCCAGCAGTCGCTTTGGGGACACTGAAGCTTTCTTT. Its protein product is CASSRFGDTEAFF.

This clonotype was detected many times. This rearrangement joins TRBV6-2 or TRBV6-3 to TRBJ1-2; perhaps TRBD1 as D (5 bases). The ends were cut back, 2 bases at V and 4 bases at J, with 20 bases in the middle. This CDR3 contains 17 residues. The germline V gene encodes CDR1 MNHEY and CDR2 SVGEGT. CDR3 DNA sequence: TGTGCCAGCAGTTACGAAGACAGAGACCCCGGCAGCTATGGCTACACCTTC. Its protein is CASSYEDRDPGSYGYTF.

This clonotype was seen at least ten times. The chain joins TRBV20-1 to TRBJ2-3; 10 positions agree with TRBD2. Germline-derived CDR1 and CDR2 are DFQATT and SNEGSKA (reference sequence). CDR3 length: 14 amino acids. The trim removed 4 bases at V and 1 base at J, leaving 2 bases unmatched. CDR3 in amino acids: CSATTSGGTDTQYF. Written as DNA, the CDR3 is TGCAGTGCTACAACTAGCGGGGGCACAGATACGCAGTATTTT.

This clonotype was seen repeatedly, ten times or more. This chain uses TRBV20-1 with TRBJ1-6, with 7 bases aligning to TRBD1. The V gene end was trimmed by 4 bases and the J gene end by 7 bases; junction bases not matched to a gene: 1. Germline V lookup: CDR1 DFQATT, CDR2 SNEGSKA (reference sequence). The CDR3 runs to 12 residues. The CDR3 here is CSATGGNSPLHF. Written as DNA, the CDR3 is TGCAGTGCTACAGGGGGAAATTCACCCCTCCACTTT.

In its sample, this clonotype ranks as medium-sized. This chain uses TRBV29-1 with TRBJ2-3; TRBD1 matches at 11 bases. Germline V gene data show CDR1 as SQVTM and CDR2 as ANQGSEA. The CDR3 loop spans 13 amino acids. V was clipped by 3 bases and J by 4 bases; unmatched bases: 0. The CDR3 DNA sequence: TGCAGCGTTGAGGACAGGGGGCCAGATACGCAGTATTTT. It translates to CSVEDRGPDTQYF.

This clonotype was recorded many times. The V call is TRBV7-2, the J call TRBJ1-3, with 9 nucleotides matching TRBD1. J lost 3 bases, V lost 1 base, and 1 base had no gene match. The CDR3 is 15 residues long. Looked up from germline, CDR1 is SGHTA and CDR2 is FQGNSA. Here the CDR3 reads CASSLVTGGGNTIYF. CDR3 sequence (DNA): TGTGCCAGCAGCTTAGTGACAGGGGGTGGAAACACCATATATTTT.

This clonotype showed up many times. This chain links TRBV30 with TRBJ2-5, with D tentatively TRBD2 (6 bases). CDR3 length: 14 amino acids. Germline V lookup: CDR1 GTSNPN, CDR2 SVGIG (reference sequence). With 4 bases removed from V and 1 base from J, the gap between germline ends came to 13 bases. Here the CDR3 reads CAWNYEGGQETQYF. DNA of the CDR3: TGTGCCTGGAATTATGAGGGAGGCCAAGAGACCCAGTACTTC.

This clonotype was observed many times. The DNA for the CDR3 is TGCAGCGTTTCGCGGGGTTCCGCTGGAAACACCATATATTTT. Translating gives CSVSRGSAGNTIYF. The rearrangement joins TRBV29-1 to TRBJ1-3; no definite D call. Trimming took 5 bases from V and 2 from J, leaving 13 bases between them. The CDR3 totals 14 residues. Germline V lookup: CDR1 SQVTM, CDR2 ANQGSEA.

This clonotype was counted ten times or more. The chain has TRBV5-6 and TRBJ2-1; 12 bases align to TRBD2. Unmatched junction bases numbered 10, after V lost 2 bases and J lost 4 bases. The CDR3 totals 18 residues. The germline V gene encodes CDR1 SGHDT and CDR2 YYEEEE. This CDR3 is CASSLSPGTSGSYNEQFF. CDR3 coding DNA: TGTGCCAGCAGCTTATCCCCCGGGACTAGCGGGTCATACAATGAGCAGTTCTTC.

There are many counts of this clonotype. The chain has TRBV2 and TRBJ2-3; weak D call: TRBD1 (5 bases). CDR3 length: 12 residues. V lost 6 bases to trimming and J lost 2 bases, with 6 bases between them. Germline V gene sequence: CDR1 SNHLY, CDR2 FYNNEI. The CDR3 here is CASRDNTDTQYF. The CDR3 bases are TGTGCCAGCAGGGACAACACAGATACGCAGTATTTT.

This clonotype was detected ten times or more. V is TRBV5-1 and J is TRBJ2-7, with 9 bases identical to TRBD1. The CDR3 has 15 residues. V was pared by 2 bases and J by 4 bases, with 7 bases of the junction left unmatched. The germline CDR1 and CDR2 sequences are SGHRS and YFSETQ. The CDR3: CASSFGDRDSYEQYF. The CDR3 DNA is TGCGCCAGCAGCTTCGGGGACAGGGACTCTTACGAGCAGTACTTC.